Described below is a single T cell receptor beta chain sequence and its context. These data originate in a study of cytomegalovirus exposure and HLA in healthy donors. A multiplex PCR was run with 60 Vbeta primers and 13 Jbeta primers. This table comes from immunoSEQ multiplex PCR, and its TCRdb copy is limited to in-frame clones, with some not included. The sample's table shows 50,000 to 70,000 clones. V gave up 4 bases and J gave up 2 bases; unmatched junction bases: 2. This CDR3 contains 15 residues. CDR1 MGHRA and CDR2 YSYEKL come from the germline V gene. Sample: PBMCs. The genes are TRBV4-1 and TRBJ2-3; TRBD1 matches at 11 bases. The TCR originated in a woman between 18 and 29 years old in good health and CMV-seronegative. CDR3 sequence reads: CASSRDRGNTDTQYF. CDR3 nucleotides: TGCGCCAGCAGCCGGGACAGGGGGAACACAGATACGCAGTATTTT.